This T cell receptor beta chain originates from a study of T cells in Graves' hyperthyroidism and ophthalmopathy. Study context: Sampling of peripheral blood happened at initial diagnosis, prior to any treatment.

As concerns this clonotype: Its antigen is unknown.

The source material, RNA transcripts, was used to amplify TCR beta CDR3 regions. A set of HTBI primers served as the primers for a first-round RT-PCR of the TCR CDR3. TCRdb reprocessed the multiplex PCR reads via MiXCR and lists one record per CDR3 protein. The data show approximately 870,000 distinct CDR3 sequences, 35% to 40% seen once. The CDR3 spans 12 residues. Germline-derived CDR1 and CDR2 are SQVTM and ANQGSEA. V lost 6 bases, J lost 6 bases, and 6 bases stayed unmatched. Findings of the study overall: A median around 5.9 months before onset, the model predicted ophthalmopathy. The majority of expanded thyroid clonotypes above 0.001 also appeared in blood.

This clonotype was sampled from a man younger than 35 with Graves' hyperthyroidism. The chain is built from TRBV29-1 and TRBJ1-1, with 8 bases identical to TRBD1. Source material: blood. Here the CDR3 DNA reads TGCAGCGTGGACAGGGTAACCGCTGAAGCTTTCTTT. It encodes CSVDRVTAEAFF.